Described below is a single T cell receptor (beta chain) sequence and its context. Germline V gene sequence: CDR1 SNHLY, CDR2 FYNNEI. V trimming: 7 bases; J trimming: 6 bases; junction bases outside the gene matches: 14. This CDR3 has 15 residues. These data come from a study of blood T cell repertoires in COVID-19. Study background: Samples came from the United States, Italy and Spain, spanning acute and convalescent COVID-19.

The assay was immunoSEQ multiplex PCR, and TCRdb's table has in-frame clones only and misses some. The data contain under 300,000 clones, roughly 86% of them singletons. The chain has TRBV2 and TRBJ1-1, with 7 bases that match TRBD1. The sequenced material came from peripheral blood. The TCR originated in a man aged 18 to 29 with active or convalescent COVID-19. CDR3 protein: CASTLVDRAVAEAFF. The CDR3 DNA follows: TGTGCCAGCACCTTAGTTGACAGGGCGGTTGCTGAAGCTTTCTTT.